The T cell receptor beta chain described here comes from a study of T cells in Graves' hyperthyroidism and ophthalmopathy. Across the study: Specimen type is peripheral blood, collected at initial diagnosis prior to any treatment.

At least ten counts were recorded for this clonotype. Its antigen is currently unknown. The study's findings and limits: Most thyroid clonotypes expanded above 0.001 appeared in blood too.

V lost 1 base, J lost 1 base, and 8 bases lay in between. Looked up from germline, CDR1 is MDHEN and CDR2 is SYDVKM. This CDR3 contains 15 residues. Patients aged 18 to 65 had newly diagnosed hyperthyroidism lasting under 2 months. TCR beta CDR3 sequences were amplified from RNA transcripts. Primed by the HTBI set, a first-round RT-PCR was run on the TCR CDR3. Each CDR3 protein is one row after TCRdb ran MiXCR on the multiplex PCR reads. Of roughly 660,000 distinct CDR3 sequences listed, around a sixth are singletons. This clonotype originated in a man aged 45-60 years with Graves' hyperthyroidism. Material: blood. The V and J genes are TRBV28 and TRBJ2-4; D uncertain. The CDR3 coding sequence is TGTGCCAGCAGTTTATATAGTGAGGCCAAAAACATTCAGTACTTC. Its protein product is CASSLYSEAKNIQYF.